These 17 T cell receptor beta chains were all obtained from the same sample, sequenced in a study of T cell repertoires in aging, cancer and after chemotherapy (dated by TCRdb to between 2018 and 2021). TCR beta rearrangements were amplified from genomic DNA isolated from peripheral blood, not from sorted cells or RNA. Sequenced on an Illumina MiSeq. Multiplex touch-down PCR with a mixed TRB-A/B primer pool was used to amplify rearranged TRB sequences covering the V, D and J segments. TCRdb applied fastp at Q25 and MiXCR to the public reads, then kept only in-frame beta chains. Entries are consolidated by CDR3 protein sequence, retaining the most common genes and DNA. For this sample the table gives about 2,400 distinct CDR3 sequences, of which 40% to 45% were detected only once. The top ten clonotypes cover approximately 39% of the sample. Sequencing input: blood. These receptors were collected from a human donor with a solid tumor.

The chain uses TRBV7-2 and TRBJ2-1; 15 positions agree with TRBD2. The CDR3 spans 17 residues. Per the germline V gene, CDR1 is SGHTA and CDR2 is FQGNSA. The junction had 10 bases not matched to a gene; V was cut back by 5 bases and J by 8 bases. The CDR3 DNA reads as TGTGCCAGCAGCCAAGGACTAGCGGGAGGGCCGGAGGATGAGCAGTTCTTC. This sequence encodes CASSQGLAGGPEDEQFF.

This clonotype has a handful of counts. The CDR3 nucleotides are TGTGCCTGGAGTGTCATCTATGGCTACACCTTC. Translation: CAWSVIYGYTF. The J gene is TRBJ1-2, the V gene TRBV30; D gene unclear. In germline, CDR1 is GTSNPN, CDR2 SVGIG (reference sequence). The CDR3 spans 11 residues. V gave up 0 bases and J gave up 4 bases, with 3 bases separating them.

This clonotype has more than one count but fewer than ten. The chain uses TRBV7-2 and TRBJ2-1; D uncertain. CDR1 is SGHTA and CDR2 is FQGNSA in the germline V gene. This CDR3 comprises 13 residues. Trimming cost V 3 bases and J 4 bases, with 7 bases left between them. This CDR3 reads CASSLQSYNEQFF. In DNA, the CDR3 is TGTGCCAGCAGCTTGCAGTCTTACAATGAGCAGTTCTTC.

This clonotype was counted between two and nine times. This sequence joins TRBV29-1 and TRBJ2-5; D is uncertain. The germline V gene has CDR1 SQVTM and CDR2 ANQGSEA. Trimming stripped 5 bases from V and 5 bases from J, with 12 bases between. The CDR3 has 12 residues. CDR3 nucleotide sequence: TGCAGCGTTTCAGGTCCCCAGGAGACCCAGTACTTC. This encodes CSVSGPQETQYF.

The rearrangement joins TRBV27 to TRBJ2-3; 10 positions match TRBD2. The CDR3 is made up of 15 amino acids. Per germline, CDR1 MNHEY and CDR2 SMNVEV (reference sequence). V dropped 6 bases and J dropped 0; count of bases not matched to a gene: 3. The CDR3 region has the DNA TGTGCCAGCAGACTAGCGGGGTCAAGCACAGATACGCAGTATTTT. Its protein is CASRLAGSSTDTQYF.

The chain carries TRBV9 and TRBJ1-3; D is unresolved. Deletions cut 0 bases from V and 6 bases from J, with 7 bases between. The CDR3 runs 13 residues. CDR1 is SGDLS, CDR2 YYNGEE, per germline. CDR3 nucleotides: TGTGCCAGCAGCGTAGAGGGTGAAAACACCATATATTTT. Translation gives CASSVEGENTIYF.

This clonotype came up a few times. The CDR3 nucleotides read TGCGCCAGCAGCTTGGACATATCCTATGGCTACACCTTC. This codes for CASSLDISYGYTF. V is TRBV5-1 and J is TRBJ1-2; D not resolved. The CDR3 sequence is 13 residues long. Between the trimmed V and J ends, which lost 0 bases and 4 bases, there was a span of 7 bases. Germline-derived CDR1 and CDR2 are SGHRS and YFSETQ. The variable domain in full, completed from reference TRBV5-1 and TRBJ1-2, reads KAGVTQTPRYLIKTRGQQVTLSCSPISGHRSVSWYQQTPGQGLQFLFEYFSETQRNKGNFPGRFSGRQFSNSRSEMNVSTLELGDSALYLCASSLDISYGYTFGSGTRLTVV.

The V and J genes are TRBV5-1 and TRBJ2-6; no definite D call. Germline V gene sequence: CDR1 SGHRS, CDR2 YFSETQ. V was clipped by 4 bases and J by 2 bases, with 13 bases between them. This CDR3 is built from 16 residues. This chain's CDR3 is CASSPGQEAGANVLTF. In DNA form, the CDR3 reads TGCGCCAGCAGCCCTGGTCAGGAAGCTGGGGCCAACGTCCTGACTTTC.

The rearrangement uses TRBV6-6 and TRBJ2-2; the match to TRBD2 covers 9 bases. J gave up 7 bases and V 0 bases, and 9 bases lay outside the gene matches. Germline lookup yields CDR1 MNHNY and CDR2 SVGAGI (reference sequence). The CDR3 has 17 residues. The CDR3 spells CASSYSILAGMGGELFF. CDR3 DNA: TGTGCCAGCAGTTACTCGATTCTAGCGGGAATGGGCGGGGAGCTGTTTTTT.

J is TRBJ1-6 and V is TRBV20-1, with D possibly being TRBD1 (6 bases). The CDR3 covers 18 residues. Germline V gene lookup returns CDR1 DFQATT and CDR2 SNEGSKA (reference sequence). V lost 3 bases, J lost 0 bases, and 18 bases lay in between. The CDR3 region is CSARGTLRSSSYNSPLHF. The CDR3 DNA follows: TGCAGTGCTAGGGGGACATTAAGGTCGAGCTCCTATAATTCACCCCTCCACTTT.

Of note for this clonotype: The junction departs from the called germline gene at one end, perhaps through a read error. The chain combines TRBV4-2 with TRBJ1-2; no definite D call. Germline loops: CDR1 LGHNA, CDR2 YNFKEQ. The CDR3 runs 15 residues. The CDR3 loop reads CASSQVVGESYGYTF. The CDR3 DNA reads TGCGCCAGCAGCCAAGTTGTAGGTGAAAGCTATGGCTACACCTTC.

The chain couples TRBV24-1 to TRBJ2-5; D is perhaps TRBD1 (5 bases). Trimming took 6 bases from V and 7 from J, leaving 8 bases between them. The CDR3 length is 11 residues. The germline CDR1 and CDR2 sequences are KGHDR and SFDVKD. CDR3 sequence reads: CATSSRGTQYF. The CDR3 DNA follows: TGTGCCACCAGTTCTAGGGGGACCCAGTACTTC.

Here the CDR3 reads CASTDKSYEQYF. The CDR3 DNA follows: TGCGCCAGCACGGATAAATCCTACGAGCAGTACTTC. The J gene is TRBJ2-7, the V gene TRBV5-1; D remains unclear. Germline values: CDR1 SGHRS, CDR2 YFSETQ. The ends were cut back, 6 bases at V and 1 base at J, with 8 bases in the middle. This CDR3 has 12 residues.

This clonotype was seen more than once but under ten times. The J gene is TRBJ2-5, the V gene TRBV7-2; 7 bases align to TRBD1. The ends lost 5 bases at V and 1 base at J; junction bases unmatched: 7. This CDR3 region has 15 residues. In germline, CDR1 is SGHTA, CDR2 FQGNSA. This CDR3 is CASSPGQRSQETQYF. CDR3 DNA sequence: TGTGCCAGCAGCCCGGGACAGAGATCCCAAGAGACCCAGTACTTC.

This rearrangement joins TRBV11-2 to TRBJ1-6; D unclear. The CDR3 length is 13 residues. CDR1 SGHAT and CDR2 FQNNGV come from the germline V gene. V was trimmed by 1 base and J by 10 bases, leaving 8 bases between them. In nucleotides, the CDR3 is TGTGCCAGCAGCTTAGTGGGGAGCTCACCCCTCCACTTT. Encoded protein: CASSLVGSSPLHF.

This clonotype was observed a few times. The CDR3 protein is CASSSTGNSGNTIYF. CDR3 nucleotide sequence: TGTGCCAGCAGTTCCACAGGGAACTCTGGAAACACCATATATTTT. The gene calls are TRBV6-5 and TRBJ1-3; tentatively, D is TRBD1 (6 bases). The CDR3 spans 15 residues. V dropped 4 bases and J dropped 0 bases, with 10 bases sitting between them. Germline V gene data show CDR1 as MNHEY and CDR2 as SVGAGI.

The chain uses TRBV12-3 or TRBV12-4 and TRBJ1-1; D unresolved. The CDR3 is 14 residues long. V gave up 6 bases and J gave up 4 bases, with 15 bases separating them. CDR3 amino acids: CASRVDEQRTEAFF. The CDR3 DNA reads TGTGCCAGCAGGGTAGATGAACAGCGCACTGAAGCTTTCTTT.